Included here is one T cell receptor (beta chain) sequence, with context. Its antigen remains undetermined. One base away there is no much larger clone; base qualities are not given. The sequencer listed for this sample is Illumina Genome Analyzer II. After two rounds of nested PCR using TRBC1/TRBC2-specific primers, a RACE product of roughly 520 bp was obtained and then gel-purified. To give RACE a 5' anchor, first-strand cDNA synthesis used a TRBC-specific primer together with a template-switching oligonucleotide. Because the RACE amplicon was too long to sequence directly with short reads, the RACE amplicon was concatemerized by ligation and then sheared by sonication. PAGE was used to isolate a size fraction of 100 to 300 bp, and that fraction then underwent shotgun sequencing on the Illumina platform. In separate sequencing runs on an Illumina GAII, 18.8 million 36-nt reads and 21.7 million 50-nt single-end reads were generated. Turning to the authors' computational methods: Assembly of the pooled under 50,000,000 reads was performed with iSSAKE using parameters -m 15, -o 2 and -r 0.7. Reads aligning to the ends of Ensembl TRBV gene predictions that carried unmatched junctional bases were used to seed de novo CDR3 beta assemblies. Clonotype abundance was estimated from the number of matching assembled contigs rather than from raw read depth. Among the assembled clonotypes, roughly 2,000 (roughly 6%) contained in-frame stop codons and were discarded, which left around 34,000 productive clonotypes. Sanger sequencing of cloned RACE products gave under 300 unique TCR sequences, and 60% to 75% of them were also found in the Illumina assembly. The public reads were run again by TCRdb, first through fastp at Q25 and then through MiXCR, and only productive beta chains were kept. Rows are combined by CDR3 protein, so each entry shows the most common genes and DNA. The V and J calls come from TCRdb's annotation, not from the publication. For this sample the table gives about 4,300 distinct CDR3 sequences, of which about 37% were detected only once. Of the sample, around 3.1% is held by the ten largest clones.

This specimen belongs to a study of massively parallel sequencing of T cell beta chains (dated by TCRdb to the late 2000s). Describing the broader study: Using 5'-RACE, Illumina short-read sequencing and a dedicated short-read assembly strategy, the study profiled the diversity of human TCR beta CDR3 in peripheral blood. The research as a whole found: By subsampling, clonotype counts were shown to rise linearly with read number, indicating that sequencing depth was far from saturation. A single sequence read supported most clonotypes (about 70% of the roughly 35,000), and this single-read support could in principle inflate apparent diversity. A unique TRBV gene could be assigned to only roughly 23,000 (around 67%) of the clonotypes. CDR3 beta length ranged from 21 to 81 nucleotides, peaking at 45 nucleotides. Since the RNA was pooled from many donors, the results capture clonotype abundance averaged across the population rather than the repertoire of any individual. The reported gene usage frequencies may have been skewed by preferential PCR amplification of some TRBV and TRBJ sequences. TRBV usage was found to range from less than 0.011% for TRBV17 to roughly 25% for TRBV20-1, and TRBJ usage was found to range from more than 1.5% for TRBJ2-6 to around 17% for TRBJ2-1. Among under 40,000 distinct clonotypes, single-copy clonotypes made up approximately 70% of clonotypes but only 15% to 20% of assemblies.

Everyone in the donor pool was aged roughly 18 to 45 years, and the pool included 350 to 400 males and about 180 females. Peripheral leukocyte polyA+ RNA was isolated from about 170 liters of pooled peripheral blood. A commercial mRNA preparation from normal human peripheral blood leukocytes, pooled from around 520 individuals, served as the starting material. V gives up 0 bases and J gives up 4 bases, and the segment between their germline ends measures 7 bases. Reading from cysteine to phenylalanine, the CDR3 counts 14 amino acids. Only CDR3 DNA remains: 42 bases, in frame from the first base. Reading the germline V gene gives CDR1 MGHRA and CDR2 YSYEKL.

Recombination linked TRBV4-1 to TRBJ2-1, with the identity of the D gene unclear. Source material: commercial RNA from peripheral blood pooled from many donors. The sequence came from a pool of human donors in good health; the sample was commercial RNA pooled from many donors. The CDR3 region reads CASSQDCRYNEQFF. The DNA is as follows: TGCGCCAGCAGCCAAGATTGCAGGTACAATGAGCAGTTCTTC.